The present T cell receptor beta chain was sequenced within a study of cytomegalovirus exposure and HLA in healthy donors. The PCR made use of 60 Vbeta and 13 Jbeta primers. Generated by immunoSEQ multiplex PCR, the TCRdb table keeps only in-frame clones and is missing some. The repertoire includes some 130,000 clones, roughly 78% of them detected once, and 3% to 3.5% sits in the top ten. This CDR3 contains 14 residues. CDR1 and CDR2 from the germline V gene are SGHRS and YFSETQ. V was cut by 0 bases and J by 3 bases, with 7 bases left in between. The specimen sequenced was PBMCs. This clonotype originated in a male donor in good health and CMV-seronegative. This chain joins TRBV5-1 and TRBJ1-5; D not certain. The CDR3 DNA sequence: TGCGCCAGCAGCTTGGCAGGCGCCAATCAGCCCCAGCATTTT. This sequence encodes CASSLAGANQPQHF.